Shown below are 4 T cell receptor beta chains from a single sample sequenced in a study of blood T cell repertoires in COVID-19. The data were produced by immunoSEQ multiplex PCR, yet TCRdb's version contains in-frame clones alone and is incomplete. This table has under 200,000 clones, about 85% appearing once. The source material was peripheral blood. These receptors all stem from a man aged 55 to 70 with active or convalescent COVID-19.

The chain carries TRBV10-1 and TRBJ2-2, with a weak D call TRBD1 (6 bases). Deletions cut 3 bases from V and 6 bases from J, with 8 bases between. The CDR3 is 13 residues long. CDR1 and CDR2 from the germline V gene are WNHNN and SYGVQD (reference sequence). CDR3 nucleotides: TGCGCCAGCAGTGACCACAGGGCCGGGGAGCTGTTTTTT. Translation gives CASSDHRAGELFF.

The gene calls are TRBV7-2 and TRBJ1-4; no clear D gene. V was cut by 4 bases and J by 3 bases, with 15 bases left in between. This CDR3 comprises 16 residues. Germline CDR1 reads SGHTA; CDR2 reads FQGNSA. The CDR3 DNA reads TGTGCCAGCAGCTCTAGAAGGAGGGCTGCTAATGAAAAACTGTTTTTT. It specifies CASSSRRRAANEKLFF.

The chain combines TRBV29-1 with TRBJ2-7; weak D call: TRBD1 (5 bases). The CDR3 covers 12 residues. The V and J ends lost 4 bases and 7 bases respectively, with 14 bases between them. The germline V gene has CDR1 SQVTM and CDR2 ANQGSEA. The CDR3 reads CSVVEGAREQYF. CDR3 DNA: TGCAGCGTTGTTGAAGGGGCGCGGGAGCAGTACTTC.

The J gene is TRBJ2-7, the V gene TRBV9; D is possibly TRBD1 (6 bases). Germline V lookup: CDR1 SGDLS, CDR2 YYNGEE. V gave up 3 bases and J gave up 5 bases, with 15 bases separating them. The length of the CDR3 is 14 residues. The CDR3 DNA reads as TGTGCCAGCAGCGAAACAGGGATCTTAGACGAGCAGTACTTC. This gives the protein CASSETGILDEQYF.